A selection of T cell receptor beta chains follows, all from one sample in a study of graft-versus-host responses after intestinal transplantation. These receptors' antigens are unknown. Assay: immunoSEQ multiplex PCR; the TCRdb copy retains only in-frame clones and omits some. Of just over 70,000 clones listed, about 80% were seen once; the top ten hold 0.35% to 0.4%. This material consisted of unstimulated CD4+ T cells sorted from spleen or lymph node cells, taken before transplant. The receptor set was obtained from a human donor who was the organ donor for an intestinal transplant. CDR3s include the opening cysteine and the closing phenylalanine or tryptophan.

v_gene	len	j_gene	CDR3aa
TRBV5-1	15	TRBJ2-3	CASRGSGGLTDTQYF
TRBV7-2	15	TRBJ1-4	CASSLATGPRGKLFF
TRBV5-1	17	TRBJ2-1	CASSPWGAGGSYNEQFF
TRBV28	13	TRBJ2-1	CASTNTISNEQFF
TRBV4-1	16	TRBJ1-6	CASSRLQGAQGSPLHF
TRBV29-1	13	TRBJ1-1	CSAPGQGRTEAFF
TRBV7-2	13	TRBJ1-1	CASSFVRQAEAFF
TRBV15	12	TRBJ2-5	CATRKQGETQYF
TRBV5-6	12	TRBJ1-2	CASSFGSYGYTF
TRBV28	16	TRBJ2-6	CASRDRAFSGANVLTF
TRBV2	14	TRBJ1-1	CASSGQGTVAEAFF
TRBV18	18	TRBJ1-5	CASSPRDRGRYSNQPQHF
TRBV7-2	13	TRBJ2-5	CASSLLAAETQYF
TRBV7-9	16	TRBJ2-3	CASSSSGGIGTDTQYF
TRBV7-2	15	TRBJ2-5	CASSLRGGPGETQYF
TRBV19	11	TRBJ2-5	CASSIMETQYF
TRBV5-1	15	TRBJ2-1	CASNPGGTSGVEQFF
TRBV5-1	15	TRBJ2-2	CASSHTSGVTGELFF
TRBV29-1	14	TRBJ2-2	CSVGSGARAGELFF
TRBV7-9	15	TRBJ1-5	CASSTDRSAVQPQHF
TRBV5-7	15	TRBJ1-5	CASSSRGFSNQPQHF
TRBV9	16	TRBJ2-1	CASSVGWEGGLDEQFF
TRBV6-5	13	TRBJ1-1	CASSEQGYTEAFF
TRBV4-1	16	TRBJ2-1	CASSPKPGLLYNEQFF
TRBV10-3	16	TRBJ1-5	CAVFRVGGLSNQPQHF
TRBV19	15	TRBJ1-2	CASSTIHTGVHGYTF
TRBV28	17	TRBJ1-4	CASSYRSGARGGEKLFF
TRBV5-1	17	TRBJ2-1	CASFRGWLGGGYNEQFF